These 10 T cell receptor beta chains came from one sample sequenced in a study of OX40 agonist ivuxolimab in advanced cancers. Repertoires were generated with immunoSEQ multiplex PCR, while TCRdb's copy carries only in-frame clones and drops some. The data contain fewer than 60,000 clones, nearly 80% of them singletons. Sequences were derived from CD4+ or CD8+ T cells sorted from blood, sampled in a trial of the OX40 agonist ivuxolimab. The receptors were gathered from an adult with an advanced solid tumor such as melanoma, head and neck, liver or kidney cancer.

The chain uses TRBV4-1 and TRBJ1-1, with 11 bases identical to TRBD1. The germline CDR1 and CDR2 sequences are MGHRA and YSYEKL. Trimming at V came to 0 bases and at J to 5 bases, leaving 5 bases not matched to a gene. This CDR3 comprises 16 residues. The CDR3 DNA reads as TGCGCCAGCAGCCAAGATCCCGGGACAGGGGGTACTGAAGCTTTCTTT. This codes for CASSQDPGTGGTEAFF.

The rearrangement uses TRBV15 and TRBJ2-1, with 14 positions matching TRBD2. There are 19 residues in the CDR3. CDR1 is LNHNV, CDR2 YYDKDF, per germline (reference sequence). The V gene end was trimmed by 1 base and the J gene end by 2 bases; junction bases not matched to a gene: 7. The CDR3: CATSRARGLAGVAYNEQFF. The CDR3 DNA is TGTGCCACCAGCAGAGCTAGGGGACTAGCGGGAGTAGCCTACAATGAGCAGTTCTTC.

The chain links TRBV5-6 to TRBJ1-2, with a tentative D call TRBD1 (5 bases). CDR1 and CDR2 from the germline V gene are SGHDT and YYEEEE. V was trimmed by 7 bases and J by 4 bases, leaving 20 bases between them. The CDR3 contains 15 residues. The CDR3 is CASVPWGRAFYGYTF. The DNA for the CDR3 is TGTGCCAGCGTCCCCTGGGGCAGGGCCTTCTATGGCTACACCTTC. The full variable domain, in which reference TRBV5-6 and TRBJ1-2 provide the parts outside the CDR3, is DAGVTQSPTHLIKTRGQQVTLRCSPKSGHDTVSWYQQALGQGPQFIFQYYEEEERQRGNFPDRFSGHQFPNYSSELNVNALLLGDSALYLCASVPWGRAFYGYTFGSGTRLTVV.

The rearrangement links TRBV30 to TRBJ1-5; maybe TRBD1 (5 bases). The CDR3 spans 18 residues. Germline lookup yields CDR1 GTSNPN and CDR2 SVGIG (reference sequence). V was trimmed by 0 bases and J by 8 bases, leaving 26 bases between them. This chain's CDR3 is CAWSVRFGVGDLGKPQHF. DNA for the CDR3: TGTGCCTGGAGTGTACGATTCGGGGTTGGGGACCTTGGGAAGCCCCAGCATTTT. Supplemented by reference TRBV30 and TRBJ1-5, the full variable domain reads SQTIHQWPATLVQPVGSPLSLECTVEGTSNPNLYWYRQAAGRGLQLLFYSVGIGQISSEVPQNLSASRPQDRQFILSSKKLLLSDSGFYLCAWSVRFGVGDLGKPQHFGDGTRLSIL.

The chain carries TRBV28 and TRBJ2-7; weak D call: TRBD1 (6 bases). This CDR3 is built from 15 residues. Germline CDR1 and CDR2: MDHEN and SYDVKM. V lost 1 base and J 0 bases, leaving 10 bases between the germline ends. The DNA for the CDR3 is TGTGCCAGCAGTTTATCCGGGGACAACTCCTACGAGCAGTACTTC. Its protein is CASSLSGDNSYEQYF. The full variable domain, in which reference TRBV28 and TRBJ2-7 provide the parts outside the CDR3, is DVKVTQSSRYLVKRTGEKVFLECVQDMDHENMFWYRQDPGLGLRLIYFSYDVKMKEKGDIPEGYSVSREKKERFSLILESASTNQTSMYLCASSLSGDNSYEQYFGPGTRLTVT.

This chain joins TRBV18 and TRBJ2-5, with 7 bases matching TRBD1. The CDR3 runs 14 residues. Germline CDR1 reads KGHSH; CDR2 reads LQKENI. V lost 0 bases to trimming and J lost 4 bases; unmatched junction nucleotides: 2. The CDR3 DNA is TGTGCCAGCTCACCACCAGGGGGCAGAGAGACCCAGTACTTC. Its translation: CASSPPGGRETQYF.

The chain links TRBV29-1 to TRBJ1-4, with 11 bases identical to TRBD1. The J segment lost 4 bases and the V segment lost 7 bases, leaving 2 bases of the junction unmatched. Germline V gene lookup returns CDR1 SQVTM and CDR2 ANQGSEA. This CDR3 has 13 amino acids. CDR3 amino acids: CSAGTGGNEKLFF. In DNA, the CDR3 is TGCAGCGCAGGGACAGGGGGTAATGAAAAACTGTTTTTT. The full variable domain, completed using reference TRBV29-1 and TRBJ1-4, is SAVISQKPSRDICQRGTSLTIQCQVDSQVTMMFWYRQQPGQSLTLIATANQGSEATYESGFVIDKFPISRPNLTFSTLTVSNMSPEDSSIYLCSAGTGGNEKLFFGSGTQLSVL.

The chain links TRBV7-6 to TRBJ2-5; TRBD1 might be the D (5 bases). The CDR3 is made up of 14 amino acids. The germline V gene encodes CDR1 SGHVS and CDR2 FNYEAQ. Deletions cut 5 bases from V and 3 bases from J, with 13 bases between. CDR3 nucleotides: TGTGCCAGCAGCCCATTGGGGCGGAAAGAGACCCAGTACTTC. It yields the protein CASSPLGRKETQYF.

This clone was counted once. The CDR3 is CAKGSSTNEKLFF. The CDR3 coding sequence is TGTGCCAAAGGGAGTTCAACTAATGAAAAACTGTTTTTT. The chain is built from TRBV6-1 and TRBJ1-4; D not certain. Trimming cost V 10 bases and J 0 bases, with 9 bases left between them. This CDR3 is built from 13 residues. CDR1 is MNHNS, CDR2 SASEGT, per germline.

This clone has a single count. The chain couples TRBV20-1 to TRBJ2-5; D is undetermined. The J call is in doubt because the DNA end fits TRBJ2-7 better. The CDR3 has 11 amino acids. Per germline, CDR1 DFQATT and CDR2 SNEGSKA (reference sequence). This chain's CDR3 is CSGATTYEQYF. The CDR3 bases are TGCAGTGGAGCGACGACCTACGAGCAGTACTTC.